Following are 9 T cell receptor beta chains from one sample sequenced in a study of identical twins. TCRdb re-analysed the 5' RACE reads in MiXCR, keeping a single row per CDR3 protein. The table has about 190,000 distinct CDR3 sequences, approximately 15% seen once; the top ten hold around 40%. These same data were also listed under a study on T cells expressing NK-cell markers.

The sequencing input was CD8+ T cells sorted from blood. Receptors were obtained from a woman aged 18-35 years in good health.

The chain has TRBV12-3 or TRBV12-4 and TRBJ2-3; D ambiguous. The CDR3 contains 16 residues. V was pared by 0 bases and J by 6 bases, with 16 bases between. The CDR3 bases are TGTGCCAGCAGTTTAGCGCTCGAAGCGCCCACCGATACGCAGTATTTT. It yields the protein CASSLALEAPTDTQYF.

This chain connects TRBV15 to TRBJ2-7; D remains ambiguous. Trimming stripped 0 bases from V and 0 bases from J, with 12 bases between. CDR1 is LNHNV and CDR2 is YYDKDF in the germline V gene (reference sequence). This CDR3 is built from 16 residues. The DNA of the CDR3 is TGTGCCACCAGCAGAGAGGTGGGAAGGACCTCCTACGAGCAGTACTTC. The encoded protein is CATSREVGRTSYEQYF.

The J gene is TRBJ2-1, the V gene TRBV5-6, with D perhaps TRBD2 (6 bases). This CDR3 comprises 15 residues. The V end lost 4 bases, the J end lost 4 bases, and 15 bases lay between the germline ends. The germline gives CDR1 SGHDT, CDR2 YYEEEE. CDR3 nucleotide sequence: TGTGCCAGCAGCCCCTTCGCGGGACCGTACAATGAGCAGTTCTTC. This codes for CASSPFAGPYNEQFF.

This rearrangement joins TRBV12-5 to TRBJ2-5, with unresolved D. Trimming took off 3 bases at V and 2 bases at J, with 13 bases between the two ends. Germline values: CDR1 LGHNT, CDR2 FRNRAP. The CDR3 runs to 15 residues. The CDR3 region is CASGLRGDRQETQYF. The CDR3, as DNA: TGTGCTAGTGGTTTACGCGGAGACCGACAAGAGACCCAGTACTTC.

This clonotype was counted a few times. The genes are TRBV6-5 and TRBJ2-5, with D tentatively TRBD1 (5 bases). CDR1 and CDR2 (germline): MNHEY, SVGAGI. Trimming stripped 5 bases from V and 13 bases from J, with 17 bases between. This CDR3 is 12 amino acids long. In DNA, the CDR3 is TGTGCCAGCAGTCCTGACAGTCCCCTCTTGTACTTC. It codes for CASSPDSPLLYF.

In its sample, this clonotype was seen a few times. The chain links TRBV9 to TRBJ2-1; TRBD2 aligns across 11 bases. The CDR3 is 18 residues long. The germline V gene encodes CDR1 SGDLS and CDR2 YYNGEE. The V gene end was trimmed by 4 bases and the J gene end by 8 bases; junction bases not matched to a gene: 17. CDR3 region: CASSPLKFTSGGVDEQFF. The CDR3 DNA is TGTGCCAGCAGCCCACTAAAATTTACTAGCGGGGGTGTCGATGAGCAGTTCTTC.

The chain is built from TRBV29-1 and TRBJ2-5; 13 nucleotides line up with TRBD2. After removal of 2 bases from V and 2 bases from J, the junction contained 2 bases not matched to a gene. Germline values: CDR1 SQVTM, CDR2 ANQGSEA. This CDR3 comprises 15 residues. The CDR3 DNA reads TGCAGCGTTGAAACTAGCGGGAGGGCACAAGAGACCCAGTACTTC. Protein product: CSVETSGRAQETQYF. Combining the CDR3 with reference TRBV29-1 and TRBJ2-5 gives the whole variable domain SAVISQKPSRDICQRGTSLTIQCQVDSQVTMMFWYRQQPGQSLTLIATANQGSEATYESGFVIDKFPISRPNLTFSTLTVSNMSPEDSSIYLCSVETSGRAQETQYFGPGTRLLVL.

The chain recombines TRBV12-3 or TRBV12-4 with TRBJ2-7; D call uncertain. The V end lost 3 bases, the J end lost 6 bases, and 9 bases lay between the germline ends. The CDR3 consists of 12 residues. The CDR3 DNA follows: TGTGCCAGCAGTTTTTTCGATGGCGAGCAGTACTTC. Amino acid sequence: CASSFFDGEQYF.

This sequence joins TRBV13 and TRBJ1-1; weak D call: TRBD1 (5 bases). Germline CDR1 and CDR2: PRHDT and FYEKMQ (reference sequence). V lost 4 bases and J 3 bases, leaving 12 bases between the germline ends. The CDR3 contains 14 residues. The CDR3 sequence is CASSSRGRDTEAFF. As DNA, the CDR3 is TGTGCCAGCAGCTCCCGGGGCAGGGACACTGAAGCTTTCTTT.